This T cell receptor (beta chain) is drawn from a study of blood T cell repertoires in COVID-19. Study as a whole: The United States, Italy and Spain provided the acute and convalescent COVID-19 samples.

Individuals aged about 18 to 100 years were recruited from around 22 US areas. Each participant's cohort was designated according to participant-reported clinical history. Symptom resolution, clearance, or two negative PCRs marked donors in Cohort 3 as recovered. Germline-derived CDR1 and CDR2 are MDHEN and SYDVKM. The CDR3 contains 15 residues. J gave up 10 bases and V 6 bases, and 17 bases lay outside the gene matches. This table comes from immunoSEQ multiplex PCR, and its TCRdb copy is limited to in-frame clones, with some not included. Here the sample spans about 200,000 clones, about 80% being singletons.

The receptor's source is a man aged 40-49 years who had recovered from COVID-19. Sequencing input: PBMCs or T cells enriched from blood (not recorded which). The gene calls are TRBV28 and TRBJ2-5; 7 bases line up with TRBD2. The CDR3 region is CASRSSGLNFPGQYF. DNA of the CDR3: TGTGCCAGCAGGAGCTCGGGACTAAATTTCCCGGGCCAGTACTTC.